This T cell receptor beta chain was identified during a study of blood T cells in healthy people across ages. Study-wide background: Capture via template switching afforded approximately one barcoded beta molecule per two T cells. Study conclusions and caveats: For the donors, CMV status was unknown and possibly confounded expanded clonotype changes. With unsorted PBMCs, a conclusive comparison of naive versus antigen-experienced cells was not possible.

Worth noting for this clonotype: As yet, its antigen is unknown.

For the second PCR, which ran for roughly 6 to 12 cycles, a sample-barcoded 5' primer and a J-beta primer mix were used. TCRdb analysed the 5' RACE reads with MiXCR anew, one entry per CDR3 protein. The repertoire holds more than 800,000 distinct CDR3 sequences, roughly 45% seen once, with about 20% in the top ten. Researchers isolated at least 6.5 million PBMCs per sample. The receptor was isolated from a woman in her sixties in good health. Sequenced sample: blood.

The CDR3 region has the DNA TGTGCCAGCAGTTCGACAGGGTTTGCAGAAAAACTGTTTTTT. Its protein product is CASSSTGFAEKLFF. V gene TRBV2 combines with J gene TRBJ1-4; 7 nucleotides match TRBD1. Germline loops: CDR1 SNHLY, CDR2 FYNNEI. Trimming at V came to 5 bases and at J to 8 bases, leaving 8 bases not matched to a gene. There are 14 residues in the CDR3.